A single sample is the source of the 26 T cell receptor beta chains below, sequenced in a study of T cell repertoires in cytomegalovirus infection. These receptors' targets are unknown. TCRdb called the reads again in MiXCR, with one record for every CDR3 protein. The table records roughly 160,000 distinct CDR3 sequences, less than 25% of them present only once. The sequenced sample was CD8+ T cells from cultured PBMCs, obtained from culture after CMV antigen stimulation. The receptors derive from a human donor in good health (CMV status not recorded). Some clones in this sample may be carry-over from other donors' samples.

This clonotype has only a few counts. The chain joins TRBV18 to TRBJ2-1; 13 positions agree with TRBD2. The CDR3 consists of 17 residues. Germline CDR1 is KGHSH and CDR2 is LQKENI. Trimming at V came to 6 bases and at J to 9 bases, leaving 14 bases not matched to a gene. CDR3 in amino acids: CASSGTSGNEYIIEQFF. DNA for the CDR3: TGTGCCAGCTCGGGGACTAGCGGGAATGAATACATTATTGAGCAGTTCTTC.

A few counts support this clonotype. The chain links TRBV6-6 to TRBJ1-5; D is ambiguous. Germline CDR1 reads MNHNY; CDR2 reads SVGAGI (reference sequence). The germline V and J ends were trimmed by 5 bases and 11 bases, with 19 bases remaining between them. The length of the CDR3 is 14 residues. The CDR3 sequence is CASSTAPDADAQHF. CDR3 bases: TGTGCCAGCAGTACCGCCCCGGATGCGGATGCCCAGCATTTT.

As for this clonotype: Germline and junction disagree at one end, which may indicate a read error. The chain carries TRBV12-3 or TRBV12-4 and TRBJ1-1; D not resolved. The CDR3 loop spans 13 amino acids. CDR3 nucleotide sequence: TGTGCCAGCAGTCTAGCCGGCAGTCAGGAAGCTTTCTTT. Translating it yields CASSLAGSQEAFF.

For the CDR3, the DNA is TGTGCCAGCAGTCCGCCAGGGGGGGAGCTGTTTTTT. It specifies CASSPPGGELFF. The V gene is TRBV12-3 or TRBV12-4, the J gene TRBJ2-2, with a tentative D call TRBD1 (5 bases). This CDR3 is 12 amino acids long. Trimming cost V 5 bases and J 8 bases, with 9 bases left between them.

The chain has TRBV28 and TRBJ1-1, with D unresolved. The germline V gene encodes CDR1 MDHEN and CDR2 SYDVKM. The CDR3 is made up of 8 amino acids. Trimming took 8 bases from V and 8 from J, leaving 3 bases between them. The CDR3 nucleotides are TGTGCCAGCGGGGAAGCTTTCTTT. It is translated as CASGEAFF. The complete variable domain, with remaining parts taken from reference TRBV28 and TRBJ1-1, reads DVKVTQSSRYLVKRTGEKVFLECVQDMDHENMFWYRQDPGLGLRLIYFSYDVKMKEKGDIPEGYSVSREKKERFSLILESASTNQTSMYLCASGEAFFGQGTRLTVV.

This clonotype was recorded a few times. The gene calls are TRBV10-3 and TRBJ1-5; D gene unclear. In germline, CDR1 is ENHRY, CDR2 SYGVKD. V shed 1 base and J shed 7 bases, with 8 bases lying between them. This CDR3 contains 13 residues. The CDR3 DNA is TGTGCCATCAGTGAGTATCGGAACCAGCCCCAGCATTTT. This translates into CAISEYRNQPQHF.

This clonotype appeared a few times. CDR3 sequence reads: CASSPPDHSYEQYF. The CDR3 region has the DNA TGTGCCAGCAGCCCTCCGGACCACTCCTACGAGCAGTACTTC. V gene TRBV11-1 combines with J gene TRBJ2-7; D remains ambiguous. The length of the CDR3 is 14 residues. The germline V gene encodes CDR1 SGHAT and CDR2 FQDESV (reference sequence). V was pared by 5 bases and J by 0 bases, with 11 bases between. The full variable domain, rest sourced from reference TRBV11-1 and TRBJ2-7, is EAEVAQSPRYKITEKSQAVAFWCDPISGHATLYWYRQILGQGPELLVQFQDESVVDDSQLPKDRFSAERLKGVDSTLKIQPAELGDSAMYLCASSPPDHSYEQYFGPGTRLTVT.

This clonotype has more than one count but fewer than ten. J is TRBJ1-1 and V is TRBV6-5; 8 nucleotides align to TRBD1. The CDR3 is made up of 14 amino acids. V gave up 7 bases and J gave up 0 bases; unmatched junction bases: 4. CDR1 and CDR2 from the germline V gene are MNHEY and SVGAGI. The CDR3 region has the DNA TGTGCCAGCACCACAGGGGGTATGAACACTGAAGCTTTCTTT. Translated, it gives CASTTGGMNTEAFF.

Ten or more counts support this clonotype. The V call is TRBV7-8, the J call TRBJ1-1; D is possibly TRBD1 (6 bases). CDR1 and CDR2 (germline): SGHVS, FQNEAQ. Trimming took 2 bases from V and 3 from J, leaving 16 bases between them. The CDR3 runs 16 residues. CDR3 coding DNA: TGTGCCAGCAGCTTATCTTTAGCAGGGGAGGACACTGAAGCTTTCTTT. Its translation: CASSLSLAGEDTEAFF.

The gene calls are TRBV7-2 and TRBJ1-2; D gene ambiguous. Per germline, CDR1 SGHTA and CDR2 FQGNSA. The CDR3 loop spans 17 amino acids. Trimming removed 2 bases at V and 3 bases at J, with 19 bases between. CDR3 protein: CASSLNRRLESDYGYTF. In DNA, the CDR3 is TGTGCCAGCAGCTTAAACCGAAGGCTAGAATCCGACTATGGCTACACCTTC.

This clonotype was counted a few times. The chain couples TRBV6-2 or TRBV6-3 to TRBJ2-5, with D unclear. The germline gives CDR1 MNHEY, CDR2 SVGEGT. Trimming cost V 0 bases and J 2 bases, with 16 bases left between them. CDR3 size: 17 residues. In DNA form, the CDR3 reads TGTGCCAGCAGTTACTCGACTTATCCGTCCTCGCAAGAGACCCAGTACTTC. Translation gives CASSYSTYPSSQETQYF.

This chain joins TRBV2 and TRBJ1-2; TRBD1 matches 9 bases. Germline CDR1 reads SNHLY; CDR2 reads FYNNEI. The CDR3 spans 13 residues. The V gene end was trimmed by 4 bases and the J gene end by 7 bases; junction bases not matched to a gene: 4. CDR3 sequence reads: CASSGDRVGGYTF. DNA of the CDR3: TGTGCCAGCAGTGGGGACAGGGTGGGTGGCTACACCTTC.

The V and J genes are TRBV7-2 and TRBJ2-7, with a weak D call TRBD1 (5 bases). Trimming removed 6 bases at V and 3 bases at J, with 18 bases between. The CDR3 runs to 15 residues. Germline V gene data show CDR1 as SGHTA and CDR2 as FQGNSA. In DNA form, the CDR3 reads TGTGCCAGCAGTTTCAGACAGTCAGGCCGCTACGAGCAGTACTTC. It encodes CASSFRQSGRYEQYF.

V usage is TRBV11-3 and J usage is TRBJ2-1; D is undetermined. CDR1 is SGHNT and CDR2 is YENEEA in the germline V gene. The CDR3 is 13 residues long. Trimming stripped 1 base from V and 7 bases from J, with 8 bases between. The CDR3 loop is CASSLGGENEQFF. The CDR3, as DNA: TGTGCCAGCAGCTTAGGGGGTGAGAATGAGCAGTTCTTC.

This clonotype was counted ten times or more. V usage is TRBV27 and J usage is TRBJ1-5; 7 positions agree with TRBD1. The junction had 13 bases not matched to a gene; V was cut back by 8 bases and J by 9 bases. This CDR3 region has 14 residues. Germline V gene lookup returns CDR1 MNHEY and CDR2 SMNVEV (reference sequence). The CDR3 region has the DNA TGTGCCAGCCAGCCGGGACAGAGTATCAGGCCCCAGCATTTT. Residues: CASQPGQSIRPQHF.

This clonotype appeared many times. The V gene is TRBV5-6, the J gene TRBJ2-2; D remains unclear. Trimming removed 0 bases at V and 1 base at J, with 10 bases between. The CDR3 extends over 16 amino acids. In germline, CDR1 is SGHDT, CDR2 YYEEEE. CDR3 in DNA: TGTGCCAGCAGCTTGGCGGCAGAGCTGAACACCGGGGAGCTGTTTTTT. Translation: CASSLAAELNTGELFF.

The genes are TRBV7-2 and TRBJ1-1; tentatively, D is TRBD1 (6 bases). The CDR3 contains 20 residues. The V and J ends lost 4 bases and 0 bases respectively, with 27 bases between them. In germline, CDR1 is SGHTA, CDR2 FQGNSA. This CDR3 is CASSSEGDGDPIYMNTEAFF. The CDR3 region has the DNA TGTGCCAGCAGCTCAGAGGGGGACGGGGACCCAATTTACATGAACACTGAAGCTTTCTTT. Full variable domain (rest looked up from reference TRBV7-2 and TRBJ1-1): GAGVSQSPSNKVTEKGKDVELRCDPISGHTALYWYRQSLGQGLEFLIYFQGNSAPDKSGLPSDRFSAERTGGSVSTLTIQRTQQEDSAVYLCASSSEGDGDPIYMNTEAFFGQGTRLTVV.

The chain has TRBV7-6 and TRBJ2-2, with 12 bases lining up with TRBD1. The CDR3 runs to 16 residues. V was clipped by 5 bases and J by 7 bases; unmatched bases: 8. Germline loops: CDR1 SGHVS, CDR2 FNYEAQ. The CDR3 sequence is CASSRWDRGPDGELFF. The DNA of the CDR3 is TGTGCCAGCAGCCGCTGGGACAGGGGGCCTGACGGGGAGCTGTTTTTT.

This chain links TRBV27 with TRBJ1-2, with D perhaps TRBD1 (5 bases). Deletions cut 6 bases from V and 6 bases from J, with 14 bases between. CDR1 is MNHEY, CDR2 SMNVEV, per germline (reference sequence). The CDR3 is 13 amino acids. The CDR3 spells CASRTRARDGYTF. The DNA of the CDR3 is TGTGCCAGCAGAACCAGGGCGCGGGATGGCTACACCTTC.

This clonotype was counted only a few times. The J gene is TRBJ2-5, the V gene TRBV28; no clear D. Germline V gene sequence: CDR1 MDHEN, CDR2 SYDVKM. The V gene lost 4 bases and the J gene lost 5 bases, with 11 bases spanning the gap. The CDR3 length is 13 residues. The CDR3, as DNA: TGTGCCAGCAGTTCCCGCCGGGTGGAGACCCAGTACTTC. It is translated as CASSSRRVETQYF.

This chain connects TRBV7-6 to TRBJ1-3; 8 nucleotides agree with TRBD1. The trim removed 5 bases at V and 1 base at J, leaving 4 bases unmatched. The CDR3 contains 15 residues. Germline V lookup: CDR1 SGHVS, CDR2 FNYEAQ. In nucleotides, the CDR3 is TGTGCCAGCAGCCGCGGGACAGGATCTGGAAACACCATATATTTT. Translating gives CASSRGTGSGNTIYF.

The chain combines TRBV9 with TRBJ1-2; the D is unclear. CDR1 SGDLS and CDR2 YYNGEE come from the germline V gene. This CDR3 has 15 residues. Trimming cost V 0 bases and J 3 bases, with 12 bases left between them. The CDR3 sequence: CASSVALTEDYGYTF. CDR3 DNA: TGTGCCAGCAGCGTAGCCTTAACAGAAGACTATGGCTACACCTTC.

This clonotype was picked up a small number of times. V is TRBV7-2 and J is TRBJ1-5, with D perhaps matching TRBD1 (5 bases). V was cut by 4 bases and J by 7 bases, with 20 bases left in between. This CDR3 has 16 amino acids. The germline CDR1 and CDR2 sequences are SGHTA and FQGNSA. The CDR3 nucleotides are TGTGCCAGCAGCTCGCAGCTTCGGGGCGCAGGGCAGCCCCAGCATTTT. Encoded protein: CASSSQLRGAGQPQHF.

This clonotype came up a few times. This rearrangement joins TRBV7-2 to TRBJ2-1; the match to TRBD2 covers 14 bases. Germline CDR1 reads SGHTA; CDR2 reads FQGNSA. This CDR3 is 18 amino acids long. V lost 0 bases, J lost 7 bases, and 8 bases stayed unmatched. The CDR3 DNA is TGTGCCAGCAGCTTAGCAGGACTAGCGGGGGGCATACGAAATGAGCAGTTCTTC. Its protein is CASSLAGLAGGIRNEQFF. Filled out from reference TRBV7-2 and TRBJ2-1, the complete variable domain reads GAGVSQSPSNKVTEKGKDVELRCDPISGHTALYWYRQSLGQGLEFLIYFQGNSAPDKSGLPSDRFSAERTGGSVSTLTIQRTQQEDSAVYLCASSLAGLAGGIRNEQFFGPGTRLTVL.

The chain carries TRBV7-2 and TRBJ1-2; tentative D call: TRBD1 (5 bases). CDR1 and CDR2 (germline): SGHTA, FQGNSA. The CDR3 loop spans 14 amino acids. Trimming left V 4 bases short and J 4 bases short, with 13 bases between. The chain's CDR3 is CASSSWGLTYGYTF. The CDR3 nucleotides are TGTGCCAGCAGCTCGTGGGGACTGACCTATGGCTACACCTTC.

On this clonotype itself: Possible read error: a much larger clone is one base away. This chain links TRBV7-2 with TRBJ2-2; D could derive from TRBD1 or TRBD2 (5 bases each). The CDR3 length is 13 residues. The germline CDR1 and CDR2 sequences are SGHTA and FQGNSA. The CDR3 DNA sequence: TGTGCCAGCAGCTTCAGGGTGCCCGGGGAGCTGTCTTTT. It yields the protein CASSFRVPGELSF.